Presented here are 21 T cell receptor beta chains from one specimen sequenced in a study of blood T cell repertoires in COVID-19. TCRdb's table, derived via immunoSEQ multiplex PCR, lists solely in-frame clones and lacks some. Of about 130,000 clones listed, approximately 83% were seen once; the top ten hold roughly 30%. The specimen sequenced was peripheral blood. These receptors were taken from a woman of 80 years or more with acute or convalescent COVID-19.

J is TRBJ2-7 and V is TRBV11-2; D is unclear. This CDR3 has 12 residues. Trimming pared 5 bases from V and 3 bases from J, leaving 8 bases between. Germline CDR1 and CDR2: SGHAT and FQNNGV. Written as DNA, the CDR3 is TGTGCCAGCAGCCCCAAGAGCTACGAGCAGTACTTC. Its translation is CASSPKSYEQYF.

The V and J genes are TRBV10-2 and TRBJ1-1, with 7 bases matching TRBD1. V was pared by 6 bases and J by 4 bases, with 5 bases of the junction left unmatched. Germline-derived CDR1 and CDR2 are WSHSY and SAAADI. The CDR3 is 13 residues long. In DNA, the CDR3 is TGCGCCAGCAGGGGCGGGACAGCCACTGAAGCTTTCTTT. Its translation: CASRGGTATEAFF.

The chain has TRBV28 and TRBJ1-5; D perhaps matches TRBD1 (5 bases). The ends were cut back, 2 bases at V and 5 bases at J, with 10 bases in the middle. The CDR3 extends over 14 amino acids. Germline V gives CDR1 MDHEN, CDR2 SYDVKM. In DNA form, the CDR3 reads TGTGCCAGCAGTTTAGCAGGGAGGGATCAGCCCCAGCATTTT. This gives the protein CASSLAGRDQPQHF.

The chain is built from TRBV28 and TRBJ1-2, with D perhaps TRBD1 (5 bases). Germline V gives CDR1 MDHEN, CDR2 SYDVKM. V gave up 5 bases and J gave up 4 bases, with 14 bases separating them. This CDR3 spans 14 amino acids. CDR3: CASSIYTGGYGYTF. DNA of the CDR3: TGTGCCAGCAGTATATACACGGGGGGCTATGGCTACACCTTC.

J is TRBJ1-1 and V is TRBV4-1; D perhaps matches TRBD1 (5 bases). Trimming stripped 4 bases from V and 6 bases from J, with 15 bases between. This CDR3 comprises 14 residues. In germline, CDR1 is MGHRA, CDR2 YSYEKL. Written as DNA, the CDR3 is TGCGCCAGCAGCCGAGCCGGGTCGGGGGCTGAAGCTTTCTTT. The encoded protein is CASSRAGSGAEAFF.

The chain links TRBV10-3 to TRBJ2-3, with a possible D match to TRBD2 (6 bases). From germline, CDR1 is ENHRY and CDR2 SYGVKD. The V gene lost 8 bases and the J gene lost 2 bases, with 8 bases spanning the gap. This CDR3 is 12 amino acids long. The CDR3 sequence: CAIGGTTDTQYF. In DNA form, the CDR3 reads TGTGCCATCGGAGGGACCACAGATACGCAGTATTTT.

The J gene is TRBJ1-1, the V gene TRBV7-9; D not certain. The CDR3 loop spans 15 amino acids. Germline V gene data show CDR1 as SEHNR and CDR2 as FQNEAQ (reference sequence). Trimming pared 4 bases from V and 3 bases from J, leaving 15 bases between. CDR3 DNA: TGTGCCAGCAGCTCAGCCCAAGGGCGGGACACTGAAGCTTTCTTT. As protein: CASSSAQGRDTEAFF.

The chain links TRBV9 to TRBJ2-1; D might be TRBD2 (5 bases). Germline-derived CDR1 and CDR2 are SGDLS and YYNGEE. The CDR3 length is 13 residues. Trimming took 3 bases from V and 10 from J, leaving 14 bases between them. The CDR3 nucleotides are TGTGCCAGCAGCGCGAACCTAGCAGACGAGCAGTTCTTC. Its protein product is CASSANLADEQFF.

This clone was recorded once. The chain has TRBV9 and TRBJ2-2; maybe TRBD2 (5 bases). Germline loops: CDR1 SGDLS, CDR2 YYNGEE. The CDR3 covers 17 residues. V was clipped by 0 bases and J by 2 bases, with 14 bases between them. As DNA, the CDR3 is TGTGCCAGCAGCGTAGCCTCTTCCGGGATAAACACCGGGGAGCTGTTTTTT. Its translation: CASSVASSGINTGELFF. Supplemented by reference TRBV9 and TRBJ2-2, the full variable domain reads DSGVTQTPKHLITATGQRVTLRCSPRSGDLSVYWYQQSLDQGLQFLIQYYNGEERAKGNILERFSAQQFPDLHSELNLSSLELGDSALYFCASSVASSGINTGELFFGEGSRLTVL.

The gene calls are TRBV6-5 and TRBJ1-2; the D gene is possibly TRBD1 (6 bases). CDR3 length: 13 amino acids. The V gene's germline CDR1 is MNHEY and CDR2 SVGAGI. Trimming took 6 bases from V and 6 from J, leaving 14 bases between them. The CDR3 reads CASRKGGGDGYTF. The CDR3 DNA reads as TGTGCCAGCAGGAAAGGGGGTGGGGATGGCTACACCTTC.

The rearrangement links TRBV28 to TRBJ2-1; TRBD1 might be the D (5 bases). The length of the CDR3 is 15 residues. The V gene lost 5 bases and the J gene lost 2 bases, with 13 bases spanning the gap. Per the germline V gene, CDR1 is MDHEN and CDR2 is SYDVKM. In DNA form, the CDR3 reads TGTGCCAGCAGTGAAATGGGGCAAACCTACAATGAGCAGTTCTTC. As protein: CASSEMGQTYNEQFF.

V usage is TRBV7-3 and J usage is TRBJ1-1; D is unclear. Trimming took 3 bases from V and 4 from J, leaving 12 bases between them. This CDR3 contains 14 residues. CDR1 is SGHTA, CDR2 FQGTGA, per germline. The CDR3 DNA follows: TGTGCCAGCAGCTTTACAAGCGATGGCACTGAAGCTTTCTTT. Protein product: CASSFTSDGTEAFF.

The chain carries TRBV7-9 and TRBJ2-6, with 7 positions matching TRBD1. V lost 2 bases to trimming and J lost 1 base; unmatched junction nucleotides: 11. There are 19 residues in the CDR3. Germline V gives CDR1 SEHNR, CDR2 FQNEAQ (reference sequence). CDR3 amino acids: CASSLLRDRLISGANVLTF. The CDR3 DNA reads as TGTGCCAGCAGCTTACTCCGGGACAGACTTATTTCTGGGGCCAACGTCCTGACTTTC.

The DNA for the CDR3 is TGTGCCAGCAGCCGGGACAGGGGTCTTTCAGATCAGCCCCAGCATTTT. Translated, it gives CASSRDRGLSDQPQHF. The rearrangement uses TRBV5-8 and TRBJ1-5; TRBD1 aligns across 10 bases. The length of the CDR3 is 16 residues. The V and J ends lost 4 bases and 5 bases, in that order; junction bases with no gene match: 9. The germline gives CDR1 SGHTS, CDR2 YDEGEE.

This clone was observed a single time. The chain uses TRBV5-5 and TRBJ2-3, with 12 nucleotides matching TRBD1. The CDR3 loop spans 15 amino acids. J gave up 5 bases and V 4 bases, and 5 bases lay outside the gene matches. Per the germline V gene, CDR1 is SGHKS and CDR2 is YYEKEE (reference sequence). The CDR3 DNA follows: TGTGCCAGCAGCGCCGGGACAGGGGGCGTAGATACGCAGTATTTT. Residues: CASSAGTGGVDTQYF.

This clone was found once. The chain combines TRBV12-3 or TRBV12-4 with TRBJ1-1; D is unresolved. The CDR3 totals 13 residues. Trimming took 7 bases from V and 9 from J, leaving 18 bases between them. CDR3 nucleotides: TGTGCCAGCAATGAGTTGAACTCGCCTAAAGCTTTCTTT. Residues: CASNELNSPKAFF.

The chain recombines TRBV3-1 (or the pseudogene TRBV3-2) with TRBJ1-2; no clear D. Germline V gene lookup returns CDR1 LGHDT and CDR2 YNNKEL (reference sequence). Trimming took 3 bases from V and 2 from J, leaving 13 bases between them. The length of the CDR3 is 15 residues. For the CDR3, the DNA is TGTGCCAGCAGCCAGGTGATAGGAGGAAACTATGGCTACACCTTC. It encodes CASSQVIGGNYGYTF.

The gene calls are TRBV5-4 and TRBJ2-5, with D possibly TRBD1 on 6 matching bases. CDR1 SGHNT and CDR2 YYREEE come from the germline V gene (reference sequence). V was clipped by 4 bases and J by 1 base, with 11 bases between them. CDR3 length: 14 amino acids. CDR3 residues: CASSQTGIQETQYF. As DNA, the CDR3 is TGTGCCAGCAGCCAAACAGGGATCCAAGAGACCCAGTACTTC.

This clone showed up just a few times. This rearrangement joins TRBV3-1 (or the pseudogene TRBV3-2) to TRBJ2-5, with 11 nucleotides matching TRBD1. Germline CDR1 and CDR2: LGHDT and YNNKEL (reference sequence). The CDR3 spans 23 residues. Trimming cost V 2 bases and J 1 base; bases outside gene matches: 24. CDR3 DNA: TGTGCCAGCAGCCAAAGTATTGGAAGGTCGGGTATATGGGGACAGGGGGTCCAAGAGACCCAGTACTTC. Its translation: CASSQSIGRSGIWGQGVQETQYF.

The rearrangement joins TRBV18 to TRBJ1-2, with TRBD1 matching 7 bases. CDR3 size: 13 residues. Germline assignment: CDR1 KGHSH and CDR2 LQKENI. The trim removed 3 bases at V and 7 bases at J, leaving 5 bases unmatched. The CDR3 nucleotides are TGTGCCAGCTCACCTGGACAGGCTGGTGGCTACACCTTC. Its translation is CASSPGQAGGYTF.

The chain employs TRBV2 and TRBJ1-2; 7 bases are shared with TRBD1. The trim removed 5 bases at V and 4 bases at J, leaving 16 bases unmatched. The CDR3 loop spans 17 amino acids. In germline, CDR1 is SNHLY, CDR2 FYNNEI. CDR3 in DNA: TGTGCCAGCAGTCCCGGCCTTTCTCGACAGGGAGGCTATGGCTACACCTTC. Amino acid sequence: CASSPGLSRQGGYGYTF. Full variable domain (missing parts from reference TRBV2 and TRBJ1-2): EPEVTQTPSHQVTQMGQEVILRCVPISNHLYFYWYRQILGQKVEFLVSFYNNEISEKSEIFDDQFSVERPDGSNFTLKIRSTKLEDSAMYFCASSPGLSRQGGYGYTFGSGTRLTVV.